The 14 T cell receptor beta chains reported below all come from one sample, sequenced in a study of a mutant IDH1 vaccine in newly diagnosed glioma (TCRdb year 2021). These receptors have no identified antigens. This sample's time point label indicates: week 23, last vaccination. Every vaccine dose consisted of 300 ug of a 20-mer mutant IDH1 peptide in Montanide, administered subcutaneously together with topical imiquimod. Libraries came from the immunoSEQ multiplex PCR assay. What TCRdb holds here is the immuneACCESS table cut down to in-frame rearrangements. Part of the clones is not present; checked against another copy, under half of the missing clones reflect an unresolved V gene, and the others are unexplained. The sample records roughly 30,000 clones, around 84% of which are singletons. The top ten hold approximately 15% of the sample. Here the sequenced sample was PBMCs, taken from a glioma patient whose treatment included an IDH1 peptide vaccine. Receptors were obtained from a woman in her thirties with glioma.

The chain has TRBV6-6 and TRBJ2-1; D is ambiguous. Germline CDR1 is MNHNY and CDR2 is SVGAGI (reference sequence). CDR3 length equals 13 residues. Trimming left V 2 bases short and J 4 bases short, with 6 bases between. The CDR3 DNA reads TGTGCCAGCAGTTACGTTCGATACAATGAGCAGTTCTTC. The encoded protein is CASSYVRYNEQFF.

The chain carries TRBV6-1 and TRBJ2-5, with 8 bases identical to TRBD1. The end of the DNA aligns better with TRBJ2-7, so the J call may be wrong. CDR1 MNHNS and CDR2 SASEGT come from the germline V gene. The CDR3 is 15 residues long. The CDR3 sequence is CASENGGQGSHEQYF. CDR3 bases: TGTGCCAGCGAAAACGGTGGACAGGGTTCCCACGAGCAGTACTTC.

The chain joins TRBV7-2 to TRBJ1-4; D is perhaps TRBD1 (5 bases). CDR1 is SGHTA, CDR2 FQGNSA, per germline. V was trimmed by 6 bases and J by 8 bases, leaving 10 bases between them. The CDR3 contains 12 residues. The chain's CDR3 is CASSQGPEKLFF. The CDR3, as DNA: TGTGCCAGCAGTCAGGGACCCGAAAAACTGTTTTTT.

The chain has TRBV5-1 and TRBJ2-5, with TRBD2 matching over 8 bases. V shed 2 bases, J shed 5 bases, and the junction held 11 bases outside the gene matches. The germline V gene has CDR1 SGHRS and CDR2 YFSETQ. The CDR3 is 16 residues long. CDR3 loop: CASSFRTGGASETQYF. The CDR3 coding sequence is TGCGCCAGCAGCTTTCGGACCGGGGGGGCCAGTGAGACCCAGTACTTC.

The chain is built from TRBV19 and TRBJ1-5, with a tentative D call TRBD1 (5 bases). The ends were cut back, 6 bases at V and 5 bases at J, with 17 bases in the middle. Germline-derived CDR1 and CDR2 are LNHDA and SQIVND (reference sequence). The CDR3 length is 15 residues. The CDR3 protein is CASRGLNGRDQPQHF. The CDR3 nucleotides read TGTGCCAGTAGGGGGCTCAACGGGCGAGATCAGCCCCAGCATTTT.

This chain links TRBV27 with TRBJ1-2; a possible D gene is TRBD1 (6 bases). CDR1 MNHEY and CDR2 SMNVEV come from the germline V gene (reference sequence). V was cut by 6 bases and J by 2 bases, with 13 bases left in between. This CDR3 spans 14 amino acids. The CDR3 coding sequence is TGTGCCAGCAGCCGCCCCGGGACAAACTATGGCTACACCTTC. It specifies CASSRPGTNYGYTF.

This clone appeared a few times. The rearrangement links TRBV7-9 to TRBJ1-1; no firm D call. This CDR3 contains 12 residues. V lost 5 bases, J lost 4 bases, and 8 bases lay in between. Germline CDR1 and CDR2: SEHNR and FQNEAQ (reference sequence). The CDR3 reads CASSTEGTEAFF. DNA for the CDR3: TGTGCCAGCAGCACGGAAGGCACTGAAGCTTTCTTT.

This chain uses TRBV4-1 with TRBJ1-1; TRBD1 agrees at 7 bases. J lost 0 bases, V lost 5 bases, and 6 bases had no gene match. The CDR3 runs 15 residues. Germline assignment: CDR1 MGHRA and CDR2 YSYEKL. The CDR3 region has the DNA TGCGCCAGCAGCGGTCCCAGGGGGATGAACACTGAAGCTTTCTTT. Encoded protein: CASSGPRGMNTEAFF.

The chain recombines TRBV6-1 with TRBJ1-3; TRBD1 matches at 7 bases. The CDR3 extends over 15 amino acids. The V gene's germline CDR1 is MNHNS and CDR2 SASEGT. Trimming removed 8 bases from V and 2 bases from J; junction bases left unmatched: 9. The CDR3 loop reads CASHTGESPGNTIYF. DNA of the CDR3: TGTGCCAGCCACACAGGGGAGTCCCCTGGAAACACCATATATTTT.

The chain has TRBV4-3 and TRBJ2-7; 9 nucleotides line up with TRBD1. With V trimmed by 4 bases and J by 1 base, 5 bases remained unmatched. CDR1 is LGHNA and CDR2 is YSLEER in the germline V gene. The CDR3 covers 15 residues. The CDR3 sequence: CASSPGTGTSYEQYF. CDR3 sequence (DNA): TGCGCCAGCAGCCCCGGGACAGGGACATCCTACGAGCAGTACTTC.

The gene calls are TRBV29-1 and TRBJ2-7; D might be TRBD1 (6 bases). CDR3 size: 15 residues. Germline V gives CDR1 SQVTM, CDR2 ANQGSEA. With 0 bases removed from V and 0 bases from J, the gap between germline ends came to 12 bases. This chain's CDR3 is CSVEDPDRPSYEQYF. DNA of the CDR3: TGCAGCGTTGAAGATCCCGACAGGCCCTCCTACGAGCAGTACTTC.

The CDR3 sequence: CSVQATYGYTF. The CDR3 coding sequence is TGCAGCGTTCAAGCGACCTATGGCTACACCTTC. The V gene is TRBV29-1, the J gene TRBJ1-2, with D unresolved. The V end was cut by 5 bases, the J end by 4 bases, with 8 bases between. Per the germline V gene, CDR1 is SQVTM and CDR2 is ANQGSEA. The CDR3 has 11 residues.

The chain uses TRBV9 and TRBJ2-7, with TRBD2 as a possible D gene (6 bases). From germline, CDR1 is SGDLS and CDR2 YYNGEE. Trimming cost V 2 bases and J 3 bases, with 12 bases left between them. The CDR3 loop spans 14 amino acids. The CDR3 nucleotides read TGTGCCAGCAGCGTGGGACTGGCCGTCTACGAGCAGTACTTC. This translates into CASSVGLAVYEQYF.

The V call is TRBV5-1, the J call TRBJ2-7, with D perhaps TRBD1 (6 bases). The CDR3 runs 13 residues. Trimming took off 7 bases at V and 3 bases at J, with 14 bases between the two ends. CDR1 and CDR2 from the germline V gene are SGHRS and YFSETQ. CDR3 sequence: CASFRGDGYEQYF. CDR3 in DNA: TGCGCCAGCTTCAGGGGCGACGGCTACGAGCAGTACTTC.